This TCR beta chain is drawn from a study of monozygotic twins with inflammatory bowel disease. No DNA is given; TCRdb re-called the 5' RACE reads and lists each CDR3 protein once. The clone table shows some 440,000 distinct CDR3 sequences, with the ten largest holding 2% to 3%. This CDR3 region has 13 residues. This sequence joins TRBV12-3 or TRBV12-4 and TRBJ1-4; with no DNA, the TCRdb D assignment of TRBD1 cannot be verified. The sequence came from a human donor with ulcerative colitis or Crohn's disease, or a healthy co-twin of an affected twin (not recorded which). Sequenced material: blood. CDR3 in amino acids: CASSRPGDEKLFF.